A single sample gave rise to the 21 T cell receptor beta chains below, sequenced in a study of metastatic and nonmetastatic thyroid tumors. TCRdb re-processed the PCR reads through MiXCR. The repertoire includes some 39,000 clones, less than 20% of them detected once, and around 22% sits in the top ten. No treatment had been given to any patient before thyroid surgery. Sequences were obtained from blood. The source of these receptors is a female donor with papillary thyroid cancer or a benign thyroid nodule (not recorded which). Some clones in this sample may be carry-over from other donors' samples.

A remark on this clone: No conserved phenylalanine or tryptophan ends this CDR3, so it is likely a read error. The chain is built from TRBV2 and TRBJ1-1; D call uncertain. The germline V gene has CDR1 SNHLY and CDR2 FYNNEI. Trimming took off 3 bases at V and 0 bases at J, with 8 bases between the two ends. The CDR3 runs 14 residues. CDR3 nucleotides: TGTGCCAGCAGTGAGACATCTCTGAACACTGAAGCTTTCTTG. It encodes CASSETSLNTEAFL.

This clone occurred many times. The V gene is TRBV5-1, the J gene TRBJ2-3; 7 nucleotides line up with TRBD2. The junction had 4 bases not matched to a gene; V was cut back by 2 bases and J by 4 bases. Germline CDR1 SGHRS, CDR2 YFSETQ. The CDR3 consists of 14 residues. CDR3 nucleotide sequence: TGCGCCAGCAGCTTAGGTGGGAGGGCAGATACGCAGTATTTT. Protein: CASSLGGRADTQYF.

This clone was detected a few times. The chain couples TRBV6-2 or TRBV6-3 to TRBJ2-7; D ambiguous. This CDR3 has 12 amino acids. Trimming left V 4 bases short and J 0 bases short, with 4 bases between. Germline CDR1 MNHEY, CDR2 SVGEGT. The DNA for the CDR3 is TGTGCCAGCAGTTCTCTCTCCTACGAGCAGTACTTC. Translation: CASSSLSYEQYF.

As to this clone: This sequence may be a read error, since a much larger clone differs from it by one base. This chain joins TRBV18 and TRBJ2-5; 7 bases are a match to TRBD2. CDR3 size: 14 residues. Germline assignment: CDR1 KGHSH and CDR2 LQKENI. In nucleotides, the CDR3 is TGTGCCAGCTCACCCGGGACTAACCAAGGGACCCAGTACTTC. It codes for CASSPGTNQGTQYF.

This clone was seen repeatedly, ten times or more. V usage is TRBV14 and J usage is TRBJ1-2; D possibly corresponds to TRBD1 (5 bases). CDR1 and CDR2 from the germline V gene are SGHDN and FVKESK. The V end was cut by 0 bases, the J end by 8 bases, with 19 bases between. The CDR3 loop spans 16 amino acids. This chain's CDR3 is CASSQEGRGAVRGYTF. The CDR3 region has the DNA TGTGCCAGCAGCCAAGAAGGAAGGGGCGCAGTGAGGGGCTACACCTTC.

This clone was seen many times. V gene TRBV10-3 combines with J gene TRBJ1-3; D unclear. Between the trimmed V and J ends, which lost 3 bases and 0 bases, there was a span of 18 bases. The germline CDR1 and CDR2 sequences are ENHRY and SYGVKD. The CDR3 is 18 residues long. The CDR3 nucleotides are TGTGCCATCAGTGACCATCTCGACTCAGCCAGCTCTGGAAACACCATATATTTT. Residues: CAISDHLDSASSGNTIYF.

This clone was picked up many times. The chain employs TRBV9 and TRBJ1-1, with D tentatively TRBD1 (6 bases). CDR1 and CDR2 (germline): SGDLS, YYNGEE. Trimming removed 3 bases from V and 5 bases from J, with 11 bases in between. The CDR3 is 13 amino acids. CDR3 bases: TGTGCCAGCAGCGCTTCAGGGGATACTGAAGCTTTCTTT. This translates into CASSASGDTEAFF.

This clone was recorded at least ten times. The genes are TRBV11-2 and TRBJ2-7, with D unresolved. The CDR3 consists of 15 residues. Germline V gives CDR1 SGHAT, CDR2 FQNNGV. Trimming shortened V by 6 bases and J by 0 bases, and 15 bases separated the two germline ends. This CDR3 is CASSTRLLPSYEQYF. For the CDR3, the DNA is TGTGCCAGCAGTACCCGACTCCTCCCCTCCTACGAGCAGTACTTC.

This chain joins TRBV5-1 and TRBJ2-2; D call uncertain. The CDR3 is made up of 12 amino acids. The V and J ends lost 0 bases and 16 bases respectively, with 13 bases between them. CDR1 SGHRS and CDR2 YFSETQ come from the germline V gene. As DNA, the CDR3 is TGCGCCAGCAGCTTGGACATCGGTGATCCGTTTTTT. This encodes CASSLDIGDPFF.

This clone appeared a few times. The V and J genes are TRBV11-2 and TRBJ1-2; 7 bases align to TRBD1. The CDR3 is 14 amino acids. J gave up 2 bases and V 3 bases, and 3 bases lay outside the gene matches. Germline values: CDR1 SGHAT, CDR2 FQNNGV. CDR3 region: CASSLGQSNYGYTF. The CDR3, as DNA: TGTGCCAGCAGCTTGGGACAGAGCAACTATGGCTACACCTTC.

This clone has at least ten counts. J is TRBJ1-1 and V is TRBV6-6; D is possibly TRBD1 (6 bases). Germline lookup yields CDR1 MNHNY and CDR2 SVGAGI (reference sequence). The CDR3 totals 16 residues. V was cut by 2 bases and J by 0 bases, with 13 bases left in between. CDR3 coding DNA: TGTGCCAGCAGTTACGGTGGACAGTTCATGAACACTGAAGCTTTCTTT. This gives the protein CASSYGGQFMNTEAFF.

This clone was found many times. Here the CDR3 reads CASSQETGSMGTDTQYF. The CDR3 DNA is TGTGCCAGCAGCCAAGAGACAGGGTCCATGGGCACAGATACGCAGTATTTT. The chain joins TRBV3-1 to TRBJ2-3, with 7 bases that match TRBD1. V lost 0 bases to trimming and J lost 1 base; unmatched junction nucleotides: 7. The CDR3 extends over 17 amino acids. Germline values: CDR1 LGHDT, CDR2 YNNKEL (reference sequence).

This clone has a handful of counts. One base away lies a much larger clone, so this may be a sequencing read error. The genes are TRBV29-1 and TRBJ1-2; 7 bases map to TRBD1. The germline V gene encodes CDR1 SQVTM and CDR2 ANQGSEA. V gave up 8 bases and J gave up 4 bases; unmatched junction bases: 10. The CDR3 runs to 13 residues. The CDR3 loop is CSIALTGTYGYTF. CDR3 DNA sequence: TGCAGCATTGCCTTGACAGGGACCTATGGCTACACCTTC.

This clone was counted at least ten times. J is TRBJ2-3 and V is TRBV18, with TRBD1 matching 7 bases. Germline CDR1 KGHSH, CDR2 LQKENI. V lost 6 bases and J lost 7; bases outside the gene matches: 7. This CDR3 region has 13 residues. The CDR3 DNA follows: TGTGCCAGCTCGCCCGAACAGGGGCATACGCAGTATTTT. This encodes CASSPEQGHTQYF.

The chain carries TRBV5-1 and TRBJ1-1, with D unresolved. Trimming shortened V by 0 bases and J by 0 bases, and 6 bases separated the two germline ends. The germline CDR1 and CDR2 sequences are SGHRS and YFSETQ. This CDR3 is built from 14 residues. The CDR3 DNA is TGCGCCAGCAGCTTGGACGGCCTGAACACTGAAGCTTTCTTT. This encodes CASSLDGLNTEAFF.

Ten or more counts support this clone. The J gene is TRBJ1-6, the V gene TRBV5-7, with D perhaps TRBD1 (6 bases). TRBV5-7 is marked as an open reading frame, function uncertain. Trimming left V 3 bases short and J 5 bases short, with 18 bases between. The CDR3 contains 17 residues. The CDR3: CASSSEISRQDNSPLHF. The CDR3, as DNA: TGTGCCAGCAGCTCTGAAATTTCTCGACAGGATAATTCACCCCTCCACTTT.

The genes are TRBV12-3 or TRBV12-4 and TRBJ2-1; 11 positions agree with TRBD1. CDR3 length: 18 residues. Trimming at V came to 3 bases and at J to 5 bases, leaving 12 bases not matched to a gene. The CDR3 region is CASSFIGTGGVGHNEQFF. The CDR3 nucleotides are TGTGCCAGCAGTTTTATCGGGACAGGGGGTGTTGGGCACAATGAGCAGTTCTTC.

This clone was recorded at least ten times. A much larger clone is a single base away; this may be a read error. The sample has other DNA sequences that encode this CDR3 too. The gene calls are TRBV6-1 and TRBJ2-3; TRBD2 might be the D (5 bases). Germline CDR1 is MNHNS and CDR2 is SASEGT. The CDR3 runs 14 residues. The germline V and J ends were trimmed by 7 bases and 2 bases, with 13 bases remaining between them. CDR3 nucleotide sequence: TGTGCCAGCACGGACTTCTCTAACACAGATACGCAGTATTTT. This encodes CASTDFSNTDTQYF.

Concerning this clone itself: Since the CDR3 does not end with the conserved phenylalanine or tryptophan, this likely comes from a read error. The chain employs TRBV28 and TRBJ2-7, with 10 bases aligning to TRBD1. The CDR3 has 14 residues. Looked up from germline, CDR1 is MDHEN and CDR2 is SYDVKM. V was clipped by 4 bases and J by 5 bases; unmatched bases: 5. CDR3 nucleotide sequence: TGTGCCAGCAGTTCCCAGGGGACAGGGGACGAGCAGTACTCC. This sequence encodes CASSSQGTGDEQYS.

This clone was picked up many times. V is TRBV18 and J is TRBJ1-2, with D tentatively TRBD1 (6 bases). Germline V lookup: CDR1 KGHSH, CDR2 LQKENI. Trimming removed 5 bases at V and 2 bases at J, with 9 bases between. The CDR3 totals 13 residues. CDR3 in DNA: TGTGCCAGCTCAACTCAGGGGAACTATGGCTACACCTTC. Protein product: CASSTQGNYGYTF.

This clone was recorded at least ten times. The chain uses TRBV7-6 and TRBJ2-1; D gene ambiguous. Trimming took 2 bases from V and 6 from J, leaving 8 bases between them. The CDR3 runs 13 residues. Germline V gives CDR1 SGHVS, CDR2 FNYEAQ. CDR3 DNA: TGTGCCAGCAGCTTATTGACCTTCAATGAGCAGTTCTTC. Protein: CASSLLTFNEQFF. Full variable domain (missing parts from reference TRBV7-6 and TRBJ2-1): GAGVSQSPRYKVTKRGQDVALRCDPISGHVSLYWYRQALGQGPEFLTYFNYEAQQDKSGLPNDRFSAERPEGSISTLTIQRTEQRDSAMYRCASSLLTFNEQFFGPGTRLTVL.